Below, 16 T cell receptor beta chains from the same sample are listed, as sequenced in a study of shared clonotypes between healthy human individuals. Naive CD8 populations comprised CD45RO-negative cells positively selected for CCR7, excluding terminally differentiated effector memory CD45RA+ cells. Data came from immunoSEQ multiplex PCR; TCRdb stores just in-frame clones and leaves some out. This sample has 1.5 million to 2.5 million clones, with less than 95% found just once. Sequencing input: naive CD8+ T cells sorted from blood. These receptors were taken from a man aged 18 to 29 in good health.

This clone has just one count. The V and J genes are TRBV6-5 and TRBJ2-5; 10 bases fit TRBD2. Germline-derived CDR1 and CDR2 are MNHEY and SVGAGI. The V and J ends lost 6 bases and 5 bases, in that order; junction bases with no gene match: 6. CDR3 length: 14 residues. The CDR3 region is CASSYSGRAETQYF. In DNA form, the CDR3 reads TGTGCCAGCAGCTACAGCGGGAGGGCTGAGACCCAGTACTTC.

The rearrangement uses TRBV14 and TRBJ1-1; D remains ambiguous. V gave up 0 bases and J gave up 8 bases, with 10 bases separating them. This CDR3 is built from 13 residues. Germline assignment: CDR1 SGHDN and CDR2 FVKESK. Here the CDR3 DNA reads TGTGCCAGCAGCCAAGATCTCGGGAGAGAAGCTTTCTTT. Translated, it gives CASSQDLGREAFF.

This clone appeared a single time. The rearrangement links TRBV10-2 to TRBJ2-2; D unclear. Germline-derived CDR1 and CDR2 are WSHSY and SAAADI. The V end was cut by 8 bases, the J end by 1 base, with 8 bases between. The CDR3 sequence is 13 residues long. The CDR3 protein is CASGVLNTGELFF. CDR3 DNA sequence: TGCGCCAGCGGGGTCTTGAACACCGGGGAGCTGTTTTTT.

The rearrangement uses TRBV5-6 and TRBJ2-3; 9 bases are shared with TRBD1. V gave up 5 bases and J gave up 3 bases; unmatched junction bases: 13. Germline V CDR1 and CDR2: SGHDT, YYEEEE. The CDR3 consists of 17 residues. This CDR3 is CASSLKSGTGLTDTQYF. The CDR3 DNA reads TGTGCCAGCAGTCTTAAATCCGGGACAGGGTTAACAGATACGCAGTATTTT. The full variable domain, its missing parts supplied by reference TRBV5-6 and TRBJ2-3, is DAGVTQSPTHLIKTRGQQVTLRCSPKSGHDTVSWYQQALGQGPQFIFQYYEEEERQRGNFPDRFSGHQFPNYSSELNVNALLLGDSALYLCASSLKSGTGLTDTQYFGPGTRLTVL.

The chain couples TRBV27 to TRBJ2-7; possibly TRBD2 for D (7 bases). The CDR3 has 14 amino acids. CDR1 is MNHEY and CDR2 is SMNVEV in the germline V gene (reference sequence). Trimming stripped 3 bases from V and 4 bases from J, with 13 bases between. Written as DNA, the CDR3 is TGTGCCAGCAGTTTCGGTGAGGGGGGGTACGAGCAGTACTTC. This codes for CASSFGEGGYEQYF.

This rearrangement joins TRBV2 to TRBJ2-2; 7 nucleotides align to TRBD2. The CDR3 is 13 amino acids. Germline CDR1 SNHLY, CDR2 FYNNEI. V was pared by 6 bases and J by 6 bases, with 4 bases of the junction left unmatched. CDR3 bases: TGTGCCAGCAGAGAGACTAGCCCCGGGGAGCTGTTTTTT. Its protein product is CASRETSPGELFF.

This chain links TRBV19 with TRBJ1-6; 8 bases fit TRBD1. The length of the CDR3 is 15 residues. V shed 0 bases, J shed 7 bases, and the junction held 2 bases outside the gene matches. CDR1 is LNHDA and CDR2 is SQIVND in the germline V gene (reference sequence). CDR3 sequence reads: CASSIDDRGNSPLHF. The CDR3 bases are TGTGCCAGTAGTATAGATGACAGGGGAAATTCACCCCTCCACTTT. Combining the CDR3 with reference TRBV19 and TRBJ1-6 gives the whole variable domain DGGITQSPKYLFRKEGQNVTLSCEQNLNHDAMYWYRQDPGQGLRLIYYSQIVNDFQKGDIAEGYSVSREKKESFPLTVTSAQKNPTAFYLCASSIDDRGNSPLHFGNGTRLTVT.

The chain combines TRBV5-4 with TRBJ2-3; the match to TRBD1 covers 8 bases. V dropped 6 bases and J dropped 3; count of bases not matched to a gene: 9. This CDR3 is built from 15 residues. In germline, CDR1 is SGHNT, CDR2 YYREEE (reference sequence). In DNA form, the CDR3 reads TGTGCCAGCACCCTGCGTACAGGGGGAACAGATACGCAGTATTTT. Its translation is CASTLRTGGTDTQYF.

This chain uses TRBV13 with TRBJ1-1; D might be TRBD1 (5 bases). The germline CDR1 and CDR2 sequences are PRHDT and FYEKMQ (reference sequence). Trimming stripped 4 bases from V and 2 bases from J, with 20 bases between. The CDR3 has 17 residues. CDR3 sequence reads: CASSSWGNTNSNTEAFF. DNA for the CDR3: TGTGCCAGCAGCTCCTGGGGGAATACGAACTCCAACACTGAAGCTTTCTTT.

The chain couples TRBV11-2 to TRBJ2-2, with D hard to call. Germline CDR1 SGHAT, CDR2 FQNNGV. This CDR3 contains 14 residues. V gave up 0 bases and J gave up 5 bases, with 7 bases separating them. The CDR3 region has the DNA TGTGCCAGCAGCTTAGAAGCCTTTACCGGGGAGCTGTTTTTT. Protein product: CASSLEAFTGELFF.

A word on this clone: Other nucleotide sequences from this sample produce the same CDR3. V and J are TRBV2 and TRBJ2-7; TRBD1 might be the D (6 bases). CDR1 and CDR2 (germline): SNHLY, FYNNEI. The CDR3 extends over 12 amino acids. V was pared by 6 bases and J by 4 bases, with 10 bases between. The CDR3 DNA reads TGTGCCAGCAGCGGCAGGGGTTACGAGCAGTACTTC. Translated: CASSGRGYEQYF.

CDR3: CASSLGTGEQYF. CDR3 bases: TGTGCCAGCAGTTTGGGCACAGGTGAGCAGTACTTC. The chain couples TRBV27 to TRBJ2-7, with D maybe TRBD1 (5 bases). This CDR3 has 12 residues. Germline CDR1 MNHEY, CDR2 SMNVEV (reference sequence). Trimming shortened V by 3 bases and J by 7 bases, and 10 bases separated the two germline ends.

This clone was detected only a few times. The J gene is TRBJ1-5, the V gene TRBV7-9; D may be TRBD1 (5 bases). Germline V gene data show CDR1 as SEHNR and CDR2 as FQNEAQ (reference sequence). The V and J ends lost 1 base and 5 bases respectively, with 9 bases between them. CDR3 size: 14 residues. The CDR3 nucleotides read TGTGCCAGCAGCTTAGGGGGGAACGATCAGCCCCAGCATTTT. Translated: CASSLGGNDQPQHF.

The V gene is TRBV10-1, the J gene TRBJ2-7; tentatively, D is TRBD1 (6 bases). This CDR3 is 13 amino acids long. Trimming removed 0 bases from V and 6 bases from J, with 9 bases in between. In germline, CDR1 is WNHNN, CDR2 SYGVQD (reference sequence). The CDR3 nucleotides are TGCGCCAGCAGTGAGTCGCAGGGGAGCGAGCAGTACTTC. Protein product: CASSESQGSEQYF.

This clone came up a few times. This rearrangement joins TRBV6-1 to TRBJ1-2; D unresolved. The CDR3 sequence is 17 residues long. Germline CDR1 MNHNS, CDR2 SASEGT. V lost 2 bases and J 5 bases, leaving 21 bases between the germline ends. The CDR3 region is CASSERRLPNLRYGYTF. DNA of the CDR3: TGTGCCAGCAGTGAACGACGCCTCCCGAATCTCCGGTATGGCTACACCTTC.

The rearrangement joins TRBV19 to TRBJ1-1; D may be TRBD1 (5 bases). The CDR3 runs 14 residues. With 6 bases removed from V and 11 bases from J, the gap between germline ends came to 22 bases. Per the germline V gene, CDR1 is LNHDA and CDR2 is SQIVND (reference sequence). This CDR3 reads CASSPDRDPNGAFF. The CDR3, as DNA: TGTGCCAGTAGCCCCGACCGGGACCCCAATGGGGCTTTCTTT.